What follows are 3 T cell receptor beta chains derived from one specimen sequenced in a study of blood T cell repertoires in COVID-19. TCRdb's copy holds only in-frame clones and misses some; the assay was immunoSEQ multiplex PCR. The profile shows some 87,000 clones, over 75% of them singletons. Sample: peripheral blood. The receptors derive from a human donor in a cohort sampled during active COVID-19.

The V call is TRBV5-1, the J call TRBJ2-2; TRBD2 is a possible D gene (5 bases). This CDR3 spans 13 amino acids. The V and J ends lost 4 bases and 5 bases respectively, with 9 bases between them. Germline V gene data show CDR1 as SGHRS and CDR2 as YFSETQ. The DNA of the CDR3 is TGCGCCAGCAGCCCATCGGGGACCGGGGAGCTGTTTTTT. Its protein product is CASSPSGTGELFF.

This clone turned up a few times. The chain employs TRBV6-5 and TRBJ1-5; weak D call: TRBD1 (6 bases). Trimming left V 5 bases short and J 2 bases short, with 13 bases between. CDR1 is MNHEY, CDR2 SVGAGI, per germline. The CDR3 is 15 residues long. For the CDR3, the DNA is TGTGCCAGCAGTACACAGGGTCAGGGCAATCAGCCCCAGCATTTT. Its protein product is CASSTQGQGNQPQHF.

The chain joins TRBV18 to TRBJ1-6; a possible D gene is TRBD1 (5 bases). The CDR3 has 15 amino acids. Germline lookup yields CDR1 KGHSH and CDR2 LQKENI. Trimming took off 1 base at V and 8 bases at J, with 12 bases between the two ends. The CDR3 protein is CASSPRRGEDSPLHF. DNA for the CDR3: TGTGCCAGCTCACCACGGCGGGGGGAGGATTCACCCCTCCACTTT. The variable domain in full, with the rest retrieved from reference TRBV18 and TRBJ1-6, is NAGVMQNPRHLVRRRGQEARLRCSPMKGHSHVYWYRQLPEEGLKFMVYLQKENIIDESGMPKERFSAEFPKEGPSILRIQQVVRGDSAAYFCASSPRRGEDSPLHFGNGTRLTVT.